The subject of this entry is one T cell receptor (beta chain). Its specificity is not known. Generated by immunoSEQ multiplex PCR, the TCRdb table keeps only in-frame clones and is missing some. The sample records 150,000 or so clones, roughly 90% being singletons. V gave up 7 bases and J gave up 7 bases; unmatched junction bases: 6. Germline CDR1 reads SSHAT; CDR2 reads FNYEAQ (reference sequence). The length of the CDR3 is 13 residues. This record belongs to a study of cytomegalovirus exposure and HLA in healthy donors. Whole-study findings and limits: A few CMV-associated chains were confirmed in vitro to be specific for CMV antigens.

Sequencing was done on a sample of PBMCs. The TCR comes from a man between 18 and 35 years old in good health and CMV-seropositive. This sequence joins TRBV7-7 and TRBJ2-1; 8 nucleotides match TRBD2. This CDR3 reads CASTPPGGNEQFF. CDR3 nucleotides: TGTGCCAGCACCCCCCCGGGGGGGAATGAGCAGTTCTTC.